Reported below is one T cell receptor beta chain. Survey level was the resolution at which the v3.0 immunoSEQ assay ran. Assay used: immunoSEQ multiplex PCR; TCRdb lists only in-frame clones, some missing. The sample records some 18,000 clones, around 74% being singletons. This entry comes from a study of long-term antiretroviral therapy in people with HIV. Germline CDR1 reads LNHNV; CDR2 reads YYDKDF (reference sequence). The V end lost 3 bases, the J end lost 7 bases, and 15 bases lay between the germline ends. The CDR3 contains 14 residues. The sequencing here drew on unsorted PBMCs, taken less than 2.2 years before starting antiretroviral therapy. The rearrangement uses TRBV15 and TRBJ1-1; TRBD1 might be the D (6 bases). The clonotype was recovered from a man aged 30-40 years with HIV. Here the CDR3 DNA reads TGTGCCACCAGCAGGGAGGCGGGGGCAGGTGAAGCTTTCTTT. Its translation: CATSREAGAGEAFF.